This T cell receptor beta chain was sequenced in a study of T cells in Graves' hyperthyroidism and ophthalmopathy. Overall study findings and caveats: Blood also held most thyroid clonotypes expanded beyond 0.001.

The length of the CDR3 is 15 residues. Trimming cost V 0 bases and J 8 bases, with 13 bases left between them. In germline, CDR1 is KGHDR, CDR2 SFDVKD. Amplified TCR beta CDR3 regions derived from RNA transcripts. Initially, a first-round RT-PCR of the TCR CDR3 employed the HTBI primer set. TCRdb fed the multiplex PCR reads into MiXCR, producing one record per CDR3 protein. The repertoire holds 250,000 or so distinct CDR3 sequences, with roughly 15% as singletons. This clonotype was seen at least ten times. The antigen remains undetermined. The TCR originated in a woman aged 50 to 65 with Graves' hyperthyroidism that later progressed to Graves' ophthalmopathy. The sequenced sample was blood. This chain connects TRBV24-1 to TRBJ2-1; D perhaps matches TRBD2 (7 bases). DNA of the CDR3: TGTGCCACCAGTGATTTGAGGGGGGGGGGTCATGAGCAGTTCTTC. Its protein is CATSDLRGGGHEQFF.